The 18 T cell receptor beta chains below all came from one sample that was sequenced in a study of shared clonotypes between healthy human individuals. Produced via immunoSEQ multiplex PCR; TCRdb's table is partial and in-frame only. The data show 1,500,000 or so clones, approximately 98.5% seen once. The sequencing sample was made of naive CD4+ T cells sorted from blood. The subset denotes: CD45RA+ positively selected. The receptors originated from a man aged 25-40 years in good health.

The chain employs TRBV7-2 and TRBJ1-2, with unresolved D. Germline loops: CDR1 SGHTA, CDR2 FQGNSA. This CDR3 region has 13 residues. The V end lost 7 bases, the J end lost 7 bases, and 16 bases lay between the germline ends. The CDR3 reads CASTAGRPGGYTF. CDR3 nucleotide sequence: TGTGCCAGCACCGCAGGACGCCCCGGTGGCTACACCTTC.

This clone was detected once. The chain couples TRBV5-4 to TRBJ2-1, with 9 bases aligning to TRBD1. The trim removed 2 bases at V and 9 bases at J, leaving 12 bases unmatched. Germline CDR1 and CDR2: SGHNT and YYREEE (reference sequence). The CDR3 has 16 residues. The CDR3 loop reads CASSLPPGQGWGEQFF. Written as DNA, the CDR3 is TGTGCCAGCAGCTTACCGCCGGGACAGGGATGGGGTGAGCAGTTCTTC.

The V gene is TRBV7-2, the J gene TRBJ1-5, with D perhaps matching TRBD1 (5 bases). V lost 2 bases to trimming and J lost 8 bases, with 13 bases between them. Germline CDR1 is SGHTA and CDR2 is FQGNSA. This CDR3 is built from 14 residues. The CDR3 sequence is CASSLYAGLEPQHF. CDR3 bases: TGTGCCAGCAGCTTATACGCGGGGCTCGAGCCCCAGCATTTT.

The V call is TRBV7-2, the J call TRBJ2-2; TRBD2 matches 12 bases. CDR1 and CDR2 from the germline V gene are SGHTA and FQGNSA. V lost 8 bases and J lost 3; bases outside the gene matches: 10. The CDR3 runs to 17 residues. CDR3 bases: TGTGCCAGCCCGGGTCCTAGCGGGAGGGGCGACACCGGGGAGCTGTTTTTT. Translating it yields CASPGPSGRGDTGELFF.

This chain connects TRBV6-4 to TRBJ2-1, with 14 bases that match TRBD2. The length of the CDR3 is 15 residues. With 4 bases clipped from V and 8 bases from J, the junction kept 4 bases outside the gene matches. Germline lookup yields CDR1 MRHNA and CDR2 SNTAGT. CDR3 nucleotides: TGTGCCAGCAGTGGCGGGACTAGCGGGAGTTATGAGCAGTTCTTC. This encodes CASSGGTSGSYEQFF.

The rearrangement links TRBV5-1 to TRBJ2-3, with TRBD2 matching 14 bases. Germline CDR1 and CDR2: SGHRS and YFSETQ. V shed 4 bases, J shed 2 bases, and the junction held 3 bases outside the gene matches. This CDR3 contains 16 residues. This chain's CDR3 is CASSGLAGGLTDTQYF. DNA for the CDR3: TGCGCCAGCAGCGGACTAGCGGGAGGCCTCACAGATACGCAGTATTTT.

The chain links TRBV6-1 to TRBJ2-7, with TRBD2 matching over 9 bases. CDR1 MNHNS and CDR2 SASEGT come from the germline V gene. The CDR3 length is 15 residues. V trimming: 7 bases; J trimming: 3 bases; junction bases outside the gene matches: 10. CDR3 amino acids: CASTLRGTSYYEQYF. CDR3 nucleotides: TGTGCCAGCACCCTAAGGGGGACTAGCTACTACGAGCAGTACTTC.

The chain is built from TRBV11-3 and TRBJ2-3; D is perhaps TRBD1 or TRBD2 (5 bases each). Trimming took 1 base from V and 6 from J, leaving 11 bases between them. The CDR3 extends over 14 amino acids. Per germline, CDR1 SGHNT and CDR2 YENEEA. The CDR3 nucleotides are TGTGCCAGCAGCTTAGGACGGGGCCACGATACGCAGTATTTT. Translated: CASSLGRGHDTQYF.

This clone was recorded once. The chain is built from TRBV10-3 and TRBJ1-2; 9 bases map to TRBD1. Germline loops: CDR1 ENHRY, CDR2 SYGVKD. The CDR3 extends over 17 amino acids. The V segment lost 5 bases and the J segment 7 bases; nucleotides outside the gene matches: 17. Here the CDR3 reads CAISKELSGTGYSGYTF. The DNA of the CDR3 is TGTGCCATCAGTAAAGAGTTATCCGGGACAGGGTACTCTGGCTACACCTTC.

The rearrangement joins TRBV28 to TRBJ2-7; TRBD1 matches 7 bases. This CDR3 comprises 16 residues. Germline CDR1 reads MDHEN; CDR2 reads SYDVKM. V trimming: 2 bases; J trimming: 6 bases; junction bases outside the gene matches: 13. In DNA form, the CDR3 reads TGTGCCAGCAGTTTAGGGGGCCGACAGGGTAGGAGCGAGCAGTACTTC. Its translation is CASSLGGRQGRSEQYF. The full variable domain, its missing parts supplied by reference TRBV28 and TRBJ2-7, is DVKVTQSSRYLVKRTGEKVFLECVQDMDHENMFWYRQDPGLGLRLIYFSYDVKMKEKGDIPEGYSVSREKKERFSLILESASTNQTSMYLCASSLGGRQGRSEQYFGPGTRLTVT.

The chain couples TRBV9 to TRBJ2-3; 8 bases align to TRBD1. After removal of 0 bases from V and 7 bases from J, the junction contained 4 bases not matched to a gene. The CDR3 runs to 14 residues. Germline V gives CDR1 SGDLS, CDR2 YYNGEE. The CDR3 DNA sequence: TGTGCCAGCAGCGTAGGGACAGGGAGGAATACGCAGTATTTT. This gives the protein CASSVGTGRNTQYF. The variable domain in full, with the rest retrieved from reference TRBV9 and TRBJ2-3, is DSGVTQTPKHLITATGQRVTLRCSPRSGDLSVYWYQQSLDQGLQFLIQYYNGEERAKGNILERFSAQQFPDLHSELNLSSLELGDSALYFCASSVGTGRNTQYFGPGTRLTVL.

The chain is built from TRBV11-3 and TRBJ2-3; D is ambiguous. V lost 1 base and J lost 2, with 13 bases in between. Germline lookup yields CDR1 SGHNT and CDR2 YENEEA. The CDR3 is made up of 16 amino acids. The CDR3 DNA reads TGTGCCAGCAGCTTAGGGCCGTACGGGCACACAGATACGCAGTATTTT. This gives the protein CASSLGPYGHTDTQYF.

V usage is TRBV11-2 and J usage is TRBJ2-5; D call uncertain. Per germline, CDR1 SGHAT and CDR2 FQNNGV. Trimming removed 1 base at V and 4 bases at J, with 4 bases between. This CDR3 contains 12 residues. As DNA, the CDR3 is TGTGCCAGCAGCTTAGCGGCAGAGACCCAGTACTTC. Protein sequence: CASSLAAETQYF.

The chain is built from TRBV25-1 and TRBJ2-1; 9 bases are shared with TRBD2. The CDR3 runs 16 residues. Germline-derived CDR1 and CDR2 are MGHDK and SYGVNS. Trimming cost V 6 bases and J 5 bases; bases outside gene matches: 11. This CDR3 reads CASSNQGAGGHNEQFF. In DNA, the CDR3 is TGTGCCAGCAGCAACCAAGGGGCGGGAGGGCACAATGAGCAGTTCTTC.

This clone was detected only once. CDR3 amino acids: CSAAGDTPEAFF. CDR3 sequence (DNA): TGCAGCGCCGCGGGGGACACCCCTGAAGCTTTCTTT. The V and J genes are TRBV29-1 and TRBJ1-1; the D gene is possibly TRBD1 (6 bases). The V gene lost 7 bases and the J gene lost 6 bases, with 15 bases spanning the gap. The CDR3 runs 12 residues. CDR1 and CDR2 from the germline V gene are SQVTM and ANQGSEA.

The rearrangement links TRBV5-4 to TRBJ2-1; 7 positions agree with TRBD2. V shed 2 bases, J shed 6 bases, and the junction held 8 bases outside the gene matches. This CDR3 region has 15 residues. CDR1 and CDR2 (germline): SGHNT, YYREEE (reference sequence). As DNA, the CDR3 is TGTGCCAGCAGCTTTGGGCGGGAGAGGGGCAATGAGCAGTTCTTC. It specifies CASSFGRERGNEQFF.

Concerning this clone: This sample also contains other DNA sequences that code for the same CDR3. The genes are TRBV5-1 and TRBJ1-4, with no clear D. Germline V CDR1 and CDR2: SGHRS, YFSETQ. With 2 bases removed from V and 0 bases from J, the gap between germline ends came to 8 bases. The CDR3 extends over 15 amino acids. The CDR3 coding sequence is TGCGCCAGCAGCTTAGCTGGGACAACTAATGAAAAACTGTTTTTT. It encodes CASSLAGTTNEKLFF.

CDR3 protein: CSARQGSGYTF. The CDR3 DNA reads as TGCAGTGCTCGCCAGGGGAGTGGCTACACCTTC. The chain uses TRBV20-1 and TRBJ1-2, with a tentative D call TRBD1 (6 bases). Germline CDR1 and CDR2: DFQATT and SNEGSKA (reference sequence). This CDR3 comprises 11 residues. V dropped 5 bases and J dropped 7 bases, with 11 bases sitting between them.